The 10 T cell receptor beta chains listed next were all sequenced from one sample in a study of T cell responses to AZD1222 COVID-19 vaccine. Profiled with immunoSEQ multiplex PCR; TCRdb holds only in-frame clones, not every one. The sample has about 120,000 clones, about 90% seen once. Sequenced material: peripheral blood, taken on day 0 of AZD1222 vaccination. These TCRs come from an adult in good health.

V is TRBV24-1 and J is TRBJ2-7, with D maybe TRBD1 (5 bases). This CDR3 has 12 residues. Germline assignment: CDR1 KGHDR and CDR2 SFDVKD. Trimming shortened V by 7 bases and J by 3 bases, and 9 bases separated the two germline ends. The CDR3 DNA reads TGTGCCACCAGCACAGGCAACTACGAGCAGTACTTC. Amino acid sequence: CATSTGNYEQYF.

V and J are TRBV28 and TRBJ1-4; 7 bases are shared with TRBD1. Trimming removed 2 bases from V and 8 bases from J; junction bases left unmatched: 5. Germline loops: CDR1 MDHEN, CDR2 SYDVKM. The CDR3 is 14 amino acids. This chain's CDR3 is CASSLLGQREKLFF. The CDR3 region has the DNA TGTGCCAGCAGTTTACTGGGACAGAGAGAAAAACTGTTTTTT.

V gene TRBV18 combines with J gene TRBJ2-5, with D unclear. The V gene's germline CDR1 is KGHSH and CDR2 LQKENI. The length of the CDR3 is 16 residues. Trimming left V 3 bases short and J 5 bases short, with 19 bases between. CDR3 amino acids: CASSPLPGRASETQYF. The CDR3 DNA follows: TGTGCCAGCTCACCCCTACCGGGCCGAGCGAGCGAGACCCAGTACTTC.

This clone turned up a few times. The V gene is TRBV28, the J gene TRBJ1-2; the D is unclear. Germline V lookup: CDR1 MDHEN, CDR2 SYDVKM. The CDR3 extends over 15 amino acids. Between the trimmed V and J ends, which lost 5 bases and 8 bases, there was a span of 21 bases. The CDR3 region is CASSPIRIAAEGYTF. CDR3 in DNA: TGTGCCAGCAGTCCCATCCGTATTGCGGCGGAAGGCTACACCTTC.

The rearrangement links TRBV5-1 to TRBJ1-2; 10 nucleotides match TRBD1. The CDR3 contains 14 residues. V lost 4 bases and J lost 4; bases outside the gene matches: 4. Germline lookup yields CDR1 SGHRS and CDR2 YFSETQ. The CDR3 nucleotides read TGCGCCAGCAGCGGGGGACAGGGGTTCTATGGCTACACCTTC. This translates into CASSGGQGFYGYTF.

This rearrangement joins TRBV5-1 to TRBJ2-2; possible D gene TRBD1, 5 bases. Germline-derived CDR1 and CDR2 are SGHRS and YFSETQ. The ends were cut back, 3 bases at V and 1 base at J, with 7 bases in the middle. CDR3 length equals 14 residues. The CDR3, as DNA: TGCGCCAGCAGCTCGCAGGGGAACACCGGGGAGCTGTTTTTT. Its translation: CASSSQGNTGELFF.

The CDR3 coding sequence is TGCAGCGTTTTTTCCCCGGGACAGGGGGATAGAGAGCAGTACTTC. Protein product: CSVFSPGQGDREQYF. V is TRBV29-1 and J is TRBJ2-7, with 11 bases aligning to TRBD1. V trimming: 5 bases; J trimming: 7 bases; junction bases outside the gene matches: 13. Germline CDR1 and CDR2: SQVTM and ANQGSEA. The CDR3 contains 15 residues.

The chain is built from TRBV30 and TRBJ1-2; possible D gene TRBD1, 5 bases. The CDR3 has 12 amino acids. With 3 bases removed from V and 3 bases from J, the gap between germline ends came to 8 bases. Germline lookup yields CDR1 GTSNPN and CDR2 SVGIG (reference sequence). In nucleotides, the CDR3 is TGTGCCTGGAGAGAAGGGGACTATGGCTACACCTTC. Residues: CAWREGDYGYTF.

This clone turned up a few times. The chain carries TRBV29-1 and TRBJ1-2; perhaps TRBD1 as D (6 bases). This CDR3 region has 15 residues. The germline gives CDR1 SQVTM, CDR2 ANQGSEA. Trimming cost V 7 bases and J 3 bases, with 21 bases left between them. CDR3 in DNA: TGCAGCGCCTGGGGGGGCGAGGTTTGGGACTATGGCTACACCTTC. Translating gives CSAWGGEVWDYGYTF.

The chain combines TRBV5-1 with TRBJ1-2, with a tentative D call TRBD1 (6 bases). The germline V and J ends were trimmed by 4 bases and 4 bases, with 11 bases remaining between them. The CDR3 length is 13 residues. CDR1 SGHRS and CDR2 YFSETQ come from the germline V gene. CDR3 sequence (DNA): TGCGCCAGCAGCCTGGACAGTTCCTATGGCTACACCTTC. Translation gives CASSLDSSYGYTF.